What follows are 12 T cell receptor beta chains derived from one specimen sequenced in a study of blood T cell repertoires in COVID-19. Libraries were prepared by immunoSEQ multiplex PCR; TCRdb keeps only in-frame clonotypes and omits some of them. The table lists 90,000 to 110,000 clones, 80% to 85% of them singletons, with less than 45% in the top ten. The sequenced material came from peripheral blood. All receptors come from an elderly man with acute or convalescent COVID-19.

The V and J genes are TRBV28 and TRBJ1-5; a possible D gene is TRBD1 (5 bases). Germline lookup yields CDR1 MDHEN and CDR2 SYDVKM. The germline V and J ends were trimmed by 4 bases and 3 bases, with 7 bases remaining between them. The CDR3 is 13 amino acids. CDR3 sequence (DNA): TGTGCCAGCAGTTCACAGGTCAATCAGCCCCAGCATTTT. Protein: CASSSQVNQPQHF.

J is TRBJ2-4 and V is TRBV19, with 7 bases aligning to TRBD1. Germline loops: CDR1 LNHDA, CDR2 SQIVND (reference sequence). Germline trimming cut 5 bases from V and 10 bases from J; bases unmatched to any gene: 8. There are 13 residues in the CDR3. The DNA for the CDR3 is TGTGCCAGTAGTTCCAATCGACAGGGAATTCAGTACTTC. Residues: CASSSNRQGIQYF.

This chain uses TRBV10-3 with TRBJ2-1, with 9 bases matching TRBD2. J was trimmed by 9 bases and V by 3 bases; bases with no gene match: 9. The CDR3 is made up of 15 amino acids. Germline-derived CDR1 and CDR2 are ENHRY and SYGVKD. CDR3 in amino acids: CAISDGGLASSEQFF. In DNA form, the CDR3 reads TGTGCCATCAGTGACGGGGGACTAGCATCGAGTGAGCAGTTCTTC.

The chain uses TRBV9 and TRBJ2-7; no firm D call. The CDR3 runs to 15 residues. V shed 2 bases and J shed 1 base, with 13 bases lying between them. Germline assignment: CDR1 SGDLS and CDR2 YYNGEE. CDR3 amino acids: CASSVAPYASYEQYF. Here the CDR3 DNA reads TGTGCCAGCAGCGTGGCCCCTTATGCTTCCTACGAGCAGTACTTC.

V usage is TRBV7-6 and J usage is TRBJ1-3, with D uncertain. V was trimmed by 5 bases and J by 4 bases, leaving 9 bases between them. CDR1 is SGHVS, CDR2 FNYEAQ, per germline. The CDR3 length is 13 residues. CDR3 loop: CASSATGGNTIYF. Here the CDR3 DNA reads TGTGCCAGCAGCGCCACGGGGGGAAACACCATATATTTT.

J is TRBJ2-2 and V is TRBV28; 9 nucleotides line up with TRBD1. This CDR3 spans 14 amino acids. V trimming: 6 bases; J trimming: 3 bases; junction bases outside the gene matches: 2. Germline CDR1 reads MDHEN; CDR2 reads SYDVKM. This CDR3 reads CASRRTGDTGELFF. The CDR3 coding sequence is TGTGCCAGCAGGAGGACAGGGGACACCGGGGAGCTGTTTTTT.

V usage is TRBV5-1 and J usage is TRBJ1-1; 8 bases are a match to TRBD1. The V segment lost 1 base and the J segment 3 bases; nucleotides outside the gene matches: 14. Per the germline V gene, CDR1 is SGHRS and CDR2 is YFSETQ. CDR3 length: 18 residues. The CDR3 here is CASSLQPVGQGEDTEAFF. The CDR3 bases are TGCGCCAGCAGCTTGCAACCGGTCGGACAGGGAGAGGACACTGAAGCTTTCTTT.

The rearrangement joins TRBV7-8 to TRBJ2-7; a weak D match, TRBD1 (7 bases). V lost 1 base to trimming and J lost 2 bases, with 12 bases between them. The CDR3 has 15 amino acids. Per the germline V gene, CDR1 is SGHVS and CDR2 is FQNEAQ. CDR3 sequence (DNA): TGTGCCAGCAGCTTAGGCAGGGGGGTTCCCTACGAGCAGTACTTC. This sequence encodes CASSLGRGVPYEQYF.

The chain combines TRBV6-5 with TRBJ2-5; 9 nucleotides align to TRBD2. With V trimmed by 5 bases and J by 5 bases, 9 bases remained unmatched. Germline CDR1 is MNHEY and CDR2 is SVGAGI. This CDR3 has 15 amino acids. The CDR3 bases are TGTGCCAGCAGTAATTTAGCGGGAGCGGGGGAGACCCAGTACTTC. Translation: CASSNLAGAGETQYF.

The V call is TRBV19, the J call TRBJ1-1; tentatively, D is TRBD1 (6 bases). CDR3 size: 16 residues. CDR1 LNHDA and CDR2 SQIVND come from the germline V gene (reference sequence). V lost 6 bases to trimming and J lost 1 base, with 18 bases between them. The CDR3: CASSKGPGAGNTEAFF. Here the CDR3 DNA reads TGTGCCAGTAGCAAGGGCCCAGGGGCCGGGAACACTGAAGCTTTCTTT.

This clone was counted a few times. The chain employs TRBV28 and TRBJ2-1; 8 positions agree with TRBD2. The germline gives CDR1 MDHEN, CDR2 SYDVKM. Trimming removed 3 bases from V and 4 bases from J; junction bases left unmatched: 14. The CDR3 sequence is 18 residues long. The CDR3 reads CASSFRSGTLRYYNEQFF. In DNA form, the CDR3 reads TGTGCCAGCAGTTTTCGTAGCGGGACATTACGTTATTACAATGAGCAGTTCTTC.

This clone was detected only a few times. The CDR3 is CASSATGTGGDTQYF. The CDR3 DNA is TGCGCCAGCAGCGCGACCGGGACAGGGGGGGATACGCAGTATTTT. V and J are TRBV5-1 and TRBJ2-3, with TRBD1 matching over 11 bases. The junction had 7 bases not matched to a gene; V was cut back by 4 bases and J by 6 bases. The CDR3 runs 15 residues. Germline values: CDR1 SGHRS, CDR2 YFSETQ.